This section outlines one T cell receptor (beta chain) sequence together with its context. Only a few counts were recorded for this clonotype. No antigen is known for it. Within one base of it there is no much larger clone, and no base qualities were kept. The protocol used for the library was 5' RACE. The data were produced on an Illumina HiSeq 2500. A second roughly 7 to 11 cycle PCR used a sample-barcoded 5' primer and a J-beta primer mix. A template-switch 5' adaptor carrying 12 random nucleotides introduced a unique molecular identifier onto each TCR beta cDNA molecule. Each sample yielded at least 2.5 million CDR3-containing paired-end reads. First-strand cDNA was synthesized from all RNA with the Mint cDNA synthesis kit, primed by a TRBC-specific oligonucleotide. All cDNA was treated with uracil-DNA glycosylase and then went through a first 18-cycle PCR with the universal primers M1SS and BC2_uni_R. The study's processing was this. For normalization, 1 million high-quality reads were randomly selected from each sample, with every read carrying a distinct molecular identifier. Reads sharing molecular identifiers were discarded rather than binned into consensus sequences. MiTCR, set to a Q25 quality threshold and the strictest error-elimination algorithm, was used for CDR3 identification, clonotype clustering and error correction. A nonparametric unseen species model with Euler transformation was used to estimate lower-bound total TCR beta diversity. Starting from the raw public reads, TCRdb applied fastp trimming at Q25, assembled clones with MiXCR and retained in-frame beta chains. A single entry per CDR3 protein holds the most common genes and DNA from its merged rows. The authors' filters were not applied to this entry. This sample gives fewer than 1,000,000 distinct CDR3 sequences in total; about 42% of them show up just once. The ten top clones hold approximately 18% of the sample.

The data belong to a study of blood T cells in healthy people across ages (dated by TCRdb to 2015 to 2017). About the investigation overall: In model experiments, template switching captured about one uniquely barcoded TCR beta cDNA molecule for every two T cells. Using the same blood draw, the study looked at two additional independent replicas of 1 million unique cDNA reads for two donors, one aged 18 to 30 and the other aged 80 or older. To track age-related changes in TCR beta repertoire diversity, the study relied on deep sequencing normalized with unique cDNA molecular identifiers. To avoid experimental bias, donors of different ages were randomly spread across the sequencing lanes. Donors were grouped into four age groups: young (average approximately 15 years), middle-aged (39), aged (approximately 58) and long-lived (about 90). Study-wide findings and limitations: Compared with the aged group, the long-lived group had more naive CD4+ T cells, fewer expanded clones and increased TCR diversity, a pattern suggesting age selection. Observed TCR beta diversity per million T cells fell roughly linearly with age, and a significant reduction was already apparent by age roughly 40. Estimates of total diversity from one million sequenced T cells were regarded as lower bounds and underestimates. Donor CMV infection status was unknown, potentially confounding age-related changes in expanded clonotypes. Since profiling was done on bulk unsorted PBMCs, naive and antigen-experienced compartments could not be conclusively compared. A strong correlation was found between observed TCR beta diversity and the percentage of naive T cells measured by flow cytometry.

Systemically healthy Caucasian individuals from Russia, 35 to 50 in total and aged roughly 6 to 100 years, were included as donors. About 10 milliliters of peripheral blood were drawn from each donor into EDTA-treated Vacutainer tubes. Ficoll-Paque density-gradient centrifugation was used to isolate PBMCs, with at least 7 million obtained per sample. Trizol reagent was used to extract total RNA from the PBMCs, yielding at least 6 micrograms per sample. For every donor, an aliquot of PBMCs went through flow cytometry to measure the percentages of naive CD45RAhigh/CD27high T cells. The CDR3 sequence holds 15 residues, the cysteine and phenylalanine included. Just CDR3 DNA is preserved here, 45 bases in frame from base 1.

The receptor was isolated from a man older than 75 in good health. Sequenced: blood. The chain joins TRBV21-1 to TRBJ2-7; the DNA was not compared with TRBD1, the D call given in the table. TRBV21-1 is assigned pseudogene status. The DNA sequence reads TGTGCCAGCAGCCTCCGGACAGGGCTCTCCTACGAGCAGTACTTC. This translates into CASSLRTGLSYEQYF.